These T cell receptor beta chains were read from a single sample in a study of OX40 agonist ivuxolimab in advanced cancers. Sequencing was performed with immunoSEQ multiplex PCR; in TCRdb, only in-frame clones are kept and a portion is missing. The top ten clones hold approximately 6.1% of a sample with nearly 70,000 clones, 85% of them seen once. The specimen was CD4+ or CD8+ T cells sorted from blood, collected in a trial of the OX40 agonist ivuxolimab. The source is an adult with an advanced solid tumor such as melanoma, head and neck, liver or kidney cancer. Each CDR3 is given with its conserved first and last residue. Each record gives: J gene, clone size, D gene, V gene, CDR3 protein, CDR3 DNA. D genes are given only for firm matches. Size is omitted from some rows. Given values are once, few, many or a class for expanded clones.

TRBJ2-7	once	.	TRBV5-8	CASSLGTLTYEQYF	TGTGCCAGCAGCTTGGGGACATTGACCTACGAGCAGTACTTC
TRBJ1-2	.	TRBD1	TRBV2	CASSEHGTGNYGYTF	TGTGCCAGCAGTGAGCATGGGACAGGCAACTATGGCTACACCTTC
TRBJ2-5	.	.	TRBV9	CASSVASVTGRGETQYF	TGTGCCAGCAGCGTAGCGTCAGTAACGGGAAGGGGAGAGACCCAGTACTTC
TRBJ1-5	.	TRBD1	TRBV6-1	CASSAGTGSNQPQHF	TGTGCCAGCAGTGCAGGGACAGGGAGTAACCAGCCCCAGCATTTT
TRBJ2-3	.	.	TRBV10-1	CASSDPGSTDTQYF	TGCGCCAGCAGTGACCCCGGTAGCACAGATACGCAGTATTTT
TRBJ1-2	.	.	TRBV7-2	CASSFLPHSGYGYTF	TGTGCCAGCAGCTTCCTACCCCACTCGGGCTATGGCTACACCTTC
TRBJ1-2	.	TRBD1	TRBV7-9	CASSRGQGDYGYTF	TGTGCCAGCAGCAGGGGACAGGGAGACTATGGCTACACCTTC
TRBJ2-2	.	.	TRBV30	CAWSTLLRGGELFF	TGTGCCTGGAGTACCTTGTTGCGGGGCGGGGAGCTGTTTTTT
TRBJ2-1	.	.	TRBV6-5	CASRSRPSYNEQFF	TGTGCCAGCAGGAGCAGGCCCTCCTACAATGAGCAGTTCTTC
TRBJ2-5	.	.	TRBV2	CATTKTVGGETQYF	TGTGCCACCACAAAGACAGTTGGGGGAGAGACCCAGTACTTC
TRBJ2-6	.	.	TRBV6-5	CASSYSDSSGANVLTF	TGTGCCAGCAGTTACTCGGACAGCTCTGGGGCCAACGTCCTGACTTTC
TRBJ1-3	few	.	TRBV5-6	CASSARRVGTGNTIYF	TGTGCCAGCAGCGCCCGCAGGGTGGGAACTGGAAACACCATATATTTT
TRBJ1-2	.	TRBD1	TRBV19	CASSVDRGFDGYTF	TGTGCCAGTAGTGTAGACAGGGGGTTCGATGGCTACACCTTC
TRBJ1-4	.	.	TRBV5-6	CASSLDRINEKLFF	TGTGCCAGCAGCCTCGACAGGATTAATGAAAAACTGTTTTTT
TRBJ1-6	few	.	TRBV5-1	CASSGAGDDSPLHF	TGCGCCAGCAGCGGGGCTGGTGATGATTCACCCCTCCACTTT
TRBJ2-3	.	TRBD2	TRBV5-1	CASSPGTSGVTDTQYF	TGCGCCAGCAGCCCGGGGACTAGCGGGGTCACAGATACGCAGTATTTT